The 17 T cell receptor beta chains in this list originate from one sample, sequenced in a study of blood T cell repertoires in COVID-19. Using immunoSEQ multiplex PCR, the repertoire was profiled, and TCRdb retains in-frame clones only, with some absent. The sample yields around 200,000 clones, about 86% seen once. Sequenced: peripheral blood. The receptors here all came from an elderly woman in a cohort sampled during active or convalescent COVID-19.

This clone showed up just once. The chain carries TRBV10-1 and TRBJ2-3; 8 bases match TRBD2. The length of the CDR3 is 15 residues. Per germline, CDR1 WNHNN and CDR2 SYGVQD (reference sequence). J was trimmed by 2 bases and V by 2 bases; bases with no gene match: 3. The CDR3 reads CASSESGSPTDTQYF. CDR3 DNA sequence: TGCGCCAGCAGTGAGAGCGGGAGTCCCACAGATACGCAGTATTTT.

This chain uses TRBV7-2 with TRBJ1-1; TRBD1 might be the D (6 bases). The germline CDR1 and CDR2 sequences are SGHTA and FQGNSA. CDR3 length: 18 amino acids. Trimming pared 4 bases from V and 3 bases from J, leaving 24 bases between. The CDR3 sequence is CASSWGKDRLNTYTEAFF. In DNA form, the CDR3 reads TGTGCCAGCAGCTGGGGTAAGGACAGACTGAATACATACACTGAAGCTTTCTTT. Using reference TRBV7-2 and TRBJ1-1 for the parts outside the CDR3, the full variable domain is GAGVSQSPSNKVTEKGKDVELRCDPISGHTALYWYRQSLGQGLEFLIYFQGNSAPDKSGLPSDRFSAERTGGSVSTLTIQRTQQEDSAVYLCASSWGKDRLNTYTEAFFGQGTRLTVV.

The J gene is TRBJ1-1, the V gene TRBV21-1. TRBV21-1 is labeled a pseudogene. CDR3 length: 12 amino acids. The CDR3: CASSYGRYEAFF. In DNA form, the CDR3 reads TGTGCCAGCAGTTATGGGAGATATGAAGCTTTCTTT.

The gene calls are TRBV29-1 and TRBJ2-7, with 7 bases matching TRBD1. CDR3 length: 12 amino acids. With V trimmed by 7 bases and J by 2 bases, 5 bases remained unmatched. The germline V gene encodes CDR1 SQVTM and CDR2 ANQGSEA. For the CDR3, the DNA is TGCAGCGCTCGGGACAGTACCTACGAGCAGTACGTC. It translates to CSARDSTYEQYV.

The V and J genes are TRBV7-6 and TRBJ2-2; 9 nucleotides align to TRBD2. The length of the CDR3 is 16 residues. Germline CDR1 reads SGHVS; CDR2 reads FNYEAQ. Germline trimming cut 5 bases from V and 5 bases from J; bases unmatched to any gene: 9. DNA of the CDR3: TGTGCCAGCAGCCCCCGAGGTAGCGGGGGAACCGGGGAGCTGTTTTTT. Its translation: CASSPRGSGGTGELFF. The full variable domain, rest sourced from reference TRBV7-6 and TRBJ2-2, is GAGVSQSPRYKVTKRGQDVALRCDPISGHVSLYWYRQALGQGPEFLTYFNYEAQQDKSGLPNDRFSAERPEGSISTLTIQRTEQRDSAMYRCASSPRGSGGTGELFFGEGSRLTVL.

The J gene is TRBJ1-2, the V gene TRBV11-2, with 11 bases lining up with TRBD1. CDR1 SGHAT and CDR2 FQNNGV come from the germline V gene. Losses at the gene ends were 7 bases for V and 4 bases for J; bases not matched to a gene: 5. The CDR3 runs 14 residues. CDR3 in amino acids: CASTMGQGGYGYTF. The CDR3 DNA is TGTGCCAGCACCATGGGACAGGGGGGCTATGGCTACACCTTC.

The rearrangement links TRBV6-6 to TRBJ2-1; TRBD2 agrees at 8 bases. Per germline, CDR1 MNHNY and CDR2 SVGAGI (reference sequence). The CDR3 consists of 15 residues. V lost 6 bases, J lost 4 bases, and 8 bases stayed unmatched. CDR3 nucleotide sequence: TGTGCCAGCAGGTGGAGCGGGAGTTTTTACAATGAGCAGTTCTTC. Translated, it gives CASRWSGSFYNEQFF.

DNA for the CDR3: TGTGCCAGTAGTATTGGTAGGACAAGCTCTGGAAACACCATATATTTT. This sequence encodes CASSIGRTSSGNTIYF. The chain combines TRBV19 with TRBJ1-3, with D perhaps TRBD1 (5 bases). V lost 3 bases and J lost 0, with 12 bases in between. The CDR3 sequence is 16 residues long. Germline assignment: CDR1 LNHDA and CDR2 SQIVND (reference sequence).

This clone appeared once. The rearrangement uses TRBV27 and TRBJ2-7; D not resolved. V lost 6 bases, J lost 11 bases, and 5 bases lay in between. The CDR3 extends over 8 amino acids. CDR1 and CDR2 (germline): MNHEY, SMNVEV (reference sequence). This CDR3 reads CASRSEYF. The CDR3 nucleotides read TGTGCCAGCAGATCGGAGTACTTC.

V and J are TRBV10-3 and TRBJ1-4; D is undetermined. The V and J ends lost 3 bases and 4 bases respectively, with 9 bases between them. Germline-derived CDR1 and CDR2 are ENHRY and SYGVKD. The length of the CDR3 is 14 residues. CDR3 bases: TGTGCCATCAGTGAAAACAGTTATAATGAAAAACTGTTTTTT. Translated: CAISENSYNEKLFF.

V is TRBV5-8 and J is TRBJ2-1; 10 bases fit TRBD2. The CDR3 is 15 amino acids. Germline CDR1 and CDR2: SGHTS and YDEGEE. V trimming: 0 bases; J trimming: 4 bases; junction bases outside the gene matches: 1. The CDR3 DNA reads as TGTGCCAGCAGCTTGGGGACTAGCGGTTACAATGAGCAGTTCTTC. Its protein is CASSLGTSGYNEQFF.

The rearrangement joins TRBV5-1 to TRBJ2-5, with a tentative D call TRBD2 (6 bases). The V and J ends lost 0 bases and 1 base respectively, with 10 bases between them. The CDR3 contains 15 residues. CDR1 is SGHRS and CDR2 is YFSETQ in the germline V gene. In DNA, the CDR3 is TGCGCCAGCAGCTTGGATCGGGGGACCCAAGAGACCCAGTACTTC. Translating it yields CASSLDRGTQETQYF.

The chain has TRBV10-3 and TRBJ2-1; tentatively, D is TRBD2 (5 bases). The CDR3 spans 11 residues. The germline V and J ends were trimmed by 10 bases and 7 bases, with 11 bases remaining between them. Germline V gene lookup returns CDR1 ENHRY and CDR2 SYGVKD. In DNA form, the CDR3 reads TGTGCCACCCGTAGCGAGAATGAGCAGTTCTTC. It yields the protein CATRSENEQFF.

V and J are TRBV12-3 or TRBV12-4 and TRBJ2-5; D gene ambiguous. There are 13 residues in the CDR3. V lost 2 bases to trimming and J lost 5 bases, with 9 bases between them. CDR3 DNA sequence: TGTGCCAGCAGTTTACGGGTTCCGGAGACCCAGTACTTC. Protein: CASSLRVPETQYF.

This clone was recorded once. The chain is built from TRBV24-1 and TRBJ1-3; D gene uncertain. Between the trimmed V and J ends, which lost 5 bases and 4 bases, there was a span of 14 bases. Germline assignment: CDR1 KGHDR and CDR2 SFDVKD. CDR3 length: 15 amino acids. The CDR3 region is CATSAAGKTGNTIYF. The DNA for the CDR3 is TGTGCCACCAGTGCGGCGGGAAAGACAGGAAACACCATATATTTT.

The CDR3 DNA reads TGTGCCAGCAGCCCGACAGGGGGCCATTCACCCCTCCACTTT. Its protein product is CASSPTGGHSPLHF. This chain joins TRBV27 and TRBJ1-6; 10 nucleotides agree with TRBD1. The CDR3 loop spans 14 amino acids. Germline trimming cut 6 bases from V and 8 bases from J; bases unmatched to any gene: 4. From germline, CDR1 is MNHEY and CDR2 SMNVEV (reference sequence).

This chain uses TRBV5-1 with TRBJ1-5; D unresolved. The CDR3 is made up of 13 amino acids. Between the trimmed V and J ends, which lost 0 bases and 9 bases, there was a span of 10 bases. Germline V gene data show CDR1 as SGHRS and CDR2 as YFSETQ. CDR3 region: CASSLDHRGPQHF. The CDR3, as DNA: TGCGCCAGCAGCTTGGATCACCGGGGGCCCCAGCATTTT.